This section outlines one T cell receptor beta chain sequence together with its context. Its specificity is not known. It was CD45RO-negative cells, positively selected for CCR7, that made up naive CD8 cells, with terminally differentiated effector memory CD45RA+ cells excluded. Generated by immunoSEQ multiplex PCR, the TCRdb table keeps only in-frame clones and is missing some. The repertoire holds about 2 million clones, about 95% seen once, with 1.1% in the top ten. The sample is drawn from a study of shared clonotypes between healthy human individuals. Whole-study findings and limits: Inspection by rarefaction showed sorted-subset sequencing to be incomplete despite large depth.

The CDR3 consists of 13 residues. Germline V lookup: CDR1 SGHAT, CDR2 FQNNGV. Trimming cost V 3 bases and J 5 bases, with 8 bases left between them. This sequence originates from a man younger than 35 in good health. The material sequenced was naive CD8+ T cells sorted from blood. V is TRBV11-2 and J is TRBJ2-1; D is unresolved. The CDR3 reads CASSLTHHNEQFF. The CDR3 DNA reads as TGTGCCAGCAGCTTGACTCACCACAATGAGCAGTTCTTC.